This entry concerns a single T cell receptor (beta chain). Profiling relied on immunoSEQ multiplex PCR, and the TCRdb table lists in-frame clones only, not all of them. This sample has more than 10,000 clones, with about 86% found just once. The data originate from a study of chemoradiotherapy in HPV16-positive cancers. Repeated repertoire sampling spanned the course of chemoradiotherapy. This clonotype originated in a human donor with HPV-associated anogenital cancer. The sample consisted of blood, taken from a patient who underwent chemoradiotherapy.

The CDR3 protein is CATSRGPGEKLFF. The CDR3 DNA is TGTGCCACCAGCAGAGGTCCCGGTGAAAAACTGTTTTTT. The chain employs TRBV15 and TRBJ1-4; D gene ambiguous. The germline V gene encodes CDR1 LNHNV and CDR2 YYDKDF (reference sequence). The CDR3 runs 13 residues. The V gene lost 1 base and the J gene lost 7 bases, with 7 bases spanning the gap.